Listed here is a single T cell receptor (beta chain). This entry belongs to a study of blood T cell repertoires in COVID-19. The wider study: Sources were T cells, B-cell-depleted T cells, or PBMCs; the material itself was cDNA or gDNA.

The germline V gene has CDR1 SGHDT and CDR2 YYEEEE. Trimming stripped 0 bases from V and 2 bases from J, with 11 bases between. This CDR3 comprises 15 residues. Sequencing used immunoSEQ multiplex PCR; TCRdb keeps in-frame clones, though not all of them. Of approximately 100,000 clones listed, around 90% are singletons. Sequenced sample: peripheral blood. The source is a human donor with COVID-19, enrolled during active disease. The donor label of this sample is uncertain. The rearrangement links TRBV5-6 to TRBJ2-5; a possible D gene is TRBD2 (6 bases). CDR3 loop: CASSLVGLSQETQYF. The CDR3 DNA follows: TGTGCCAGCAGCTTGGTGGGACTCAGTCAAGAGACCCAGTACTTC.